These 4 T cell receptor beta chains came from one sample sequenced in a study of blood T cell repertoires in COVID-19. Sequencing was performed with immunoSEQ multiplex PCR; in TCRdb, only in-frame clones are kept and a portion is missing. The table includes some 250,000 clones, around 88% detected once. Specimen: peripheral blood. The receptor set was obtained from a woman in her twenties or thirties who had recovered from COVID-19.

This clone was seen only once. The V and J genes are TRBV7-8 and TRBJ2-6; a possible D gene is TRBD2 (6 bases). The CDR3 loop spans 17 amino acids. Germline V lookup: CDR1 SGHVS, CDR2 FQNEAQ. V lost 3 bases, J lost 0 bases, and 12 bases lay in between. The CDR3 DNA reads as TGTGCCAGCAGCTTCTACAGGAGGGCCTCTGGGGCCAACGTCCTGACTTTC. Protein product: CASSFYRRASGANVLTF.

The chain uses TRBV6-5 and TRBJ1-1; 7 nucleotides agree with TRBD1. Germline V gene lookup returns CDR1 MNHEY and CDR2 SVGAGI. V was clipped by 2 bases and J by 7 bases; unmatched bases: 4. CDR3 length equals 13 residues. This CDR3 reads CASSYGTAGEAFF. Here the CDR3 DNA reads TGTGCCAGCAGTTACGGGACAGCAGGTGAAGCTTTCTTT.

V usage is TRBV4-1 and J usage is TRBJ2-7, with 9 nucleotides matching TRBD1. The CDR3 length is 15 residues. Germline loops: CDR1 MGHRA, CDR2 YSYEKL. V lost 4 bases, J lost 5 bases, and 9 bases stayed unmatched. Here the CDR3 reads CASSPQGQGGNEQYF. The CDR3 DNA follows: TGCGCCAGCAGCCCTCAGGGACAGGGAGGGAACGAGCAGTACTTC.

V usage is TRBV27 and J usage is TRBJ2-7; D gene uncertain. CDR1 is MNHEY, CDR2 SMNVEV, per germline (reference sequence). CDR3 size: 15 residues. Trimming shortened V by 2 bases and J by 0 bases, and 11 bases separated the two germline ends. CDR3 region: CASSLGQKSSYEQYF. The CDR3 nucleotides are TGTGCCAGCAGTTTAGGGCAGAAAAGCTCCTACGAGCAGTACTTC.